The sample holds a few counts of the clone carrying this TCR beta chain. Its antigen is undetermined. Isolation of PBMCs gave at least 6 million cells per sample. The second PCR ran about 6 to 12 cycles with a sample-barcoded 5' primer and J-beta primers. TCRdb ran MiXCR on the 5' RACE reads and lists one entry per CDR3 protein. The sample gives about 1.1 million distinct CDR3 sequences, more than 30% of which show up once; 10% to 15% is in the top ten. The entry originates in a study of blood T cells in healthy people across ages. Overall study: For every two T cells, template switching captured about one barcoded beta molecule. General study points: Per million T cells, TCR beta diversity dropped roughly linearly as age increased. It was held that diversity estimates obtained from one million T cells represented underestimates.

The CDR3 totals 14 residues. V lost 7 bases to trimming and J lost 2 bases; unmatched junction nucleotides: 5. From germline, CDR1 is MNHNS and CDR2 SASEGT. The sequence came from a man aged 18 to 29 in good health. The gene calls are TRBV6-1 and TRBJ2-3, with TRBD2 identical over 8 bases. Specimen: blood. Here the CDR3 reads CASNERGTTDTQYF. The CDR3 DNA reads TGTGCCAGCAACGAGCGGGGGACCACAGATACGCAGTATTTT.